The clone carrying this TCR beta chain was counted only a few times. Its antigen is still unknown. This record belongs to a study of beta chain features in type 1 diabetes. The CDR3 loop spans 15 amino acids. J gave up 7 bases and V 2 bases, and 6 bases lay outside the gene matches. CDR1 GTSNPN and CDR2 SVGIG come from the germline V gene (reference sequence). All of the isolated RNA was reverse transcribed, so expressed TCRB transcripts were sequenced. Using immunoSEQ multiplex PCR, the repertoire was profiled, and TCRdb retains in-frame clones only, with some absent. The sample has roughly 280,000 clones; roughly 24% are singletons. Whole-study results and caveats: All four CD4+ subsets of Type 1 diabetes patients contained TCRB CDR3s that were moderately but significantly shorter. Naive, central memory and Treg TCRB repertoires appeared more alike in patients than in healthy donors.

The TCR sequence derives from a woman aged 30 to 39 with type 1 diabetes. Input material: naive CD4+ T cells from blood. The chain is built from TRBV30 and TRBJ1-5; TRBD1 agrees at 12 bases. The CDR3, as DNA: TGTGCCTGGAGTAGGGGACAGGGGGCTAGGCAGCCCCAGCATTTT. Protein sequence: CAWSRGQGARQPQHF.